This TCR beta chain emerged from a study of post-analysis software for immune sequencing data (dated by TCRdb to between 2014 and 2017). The study in broad terms: The recorded disease courses included relapsing-remitting, secondary progressive and progressive-relapsing multiple sclerosis, and some patients had no subtype annotation. The patient repertoires were set against around ten previously published healthy control repertoires from donors whose ages ranged from about 6 to 25 years. A subset of samples was prepared in parallel using single-end sample barcoding, then pooled and co-amplified after Illumina adapter ligation. What the work shows at the level of the full study, not this receptor alone: Multiple sclerosis patients had significantly lower normalized Chao1 diversity than controls, a result that suggests substantial peripheral T-cell clonal expansion. Significantly higher frequencies in patients than in controls were found for roughly 5 TRBV segments, including TRBV5-6, TRBV5-1 and TRBV20-1. The control group was slightly older than the multiple sclerosis patient group. When samples were clustered directly using the F measure, samples prepared in the same batch co-clustered strongly, which prompted a batch-effect correction.

To note about this clonotype: Its recognized antigen is unknown. No base qualities exist here, and no much larger clone lies one base off it.

From a lookup of the germline V gene, CDR1 and CDR2 are SGHTS and YDEGEE. Ends trimmed: V by 6 bases, J by 1 base; bases unmatched to a gene: 10. The CDR3 measures 16 amino acids from cysteine to phenylalanine. CDR3 DNA is the only sequence kept; it has 48 bases, read in frame from the first base. Receptors were amplified or captured by PCR. Data came from an Illumina HiSeq 2500. To reduce PCR and sequencing biases, unique molecular identifiers were built into the TCR beta cDNA libraries. Roughly 500,000 cDNA molecules were obtained per 1 to 10 million input T cells, so each molecule approximated one T cell. The patient libraries were prepared and sequenced using the same protocol as the earlier healthy control dataset. Within a given batch, samples were prepared together, multiplexed and sequenced on the same HiSeq lane. The published analysis was carried out like this. Raw barcoded reads were processed with MIGEC, and single-read molecular identifier groups were discarded before consensus assembly and CDR3 extraction. VDJtools was used for post-analysis of the clonotype tables, and diversity was normalized by down-sampling every dataset to the size of the smallest sample. In repertoire overlap clustering, CDR3 amino acid sequences, but not nucleotide sequences, were matched to correct batch-related cross-sample contamination. Using fastp at Q25 and MiXCR, TCRdb reprocessed the public reads and kept productive beta chains. CDR3 protein duplicates are merged, each entry listing the most common genes and DNA. The V and J calls were determined by TCRdb, not by the authors. Across this sample there are about 460,000 distinct CDR3 sequences, with roughly 45% seen only once. The top ten clonotypes cover about 12% of the sample.

To demonstrate the VDJtools post-analysis software, TCR beta repertoires were profiled from the peripheral blood of more than ten young patients with multiple sclerosis. The multiple sclerosis patients were children and adolescents ranging in age from 6 to 15 years. The sequence came from a girl aged 5-17 years with multiple sclerosis. Sample: blood. This sequence uses TRBV5-8 and TRBJ2-3; the central 8 bases match TRBD2. The DNA is as follows: TGTGCCAGCACTCATCTGATTAGCGGGGGCACAGATACGCAGTATTTT. Its protein reads: CASTHLISGGTDTQYF.